This TCR beta chain derives from a study of blood T cells in healthy people across ages. Whole-study findings and limits: Diversity estimates drawn from one million T cells were deemed underestimates.

CDR1 is SEHNR and CDR2 is FQNEAQ in the germline V gene (reference sequence). Trimming cost V 1 base and J 4 bases, with 5 bases left between them. The CDR3 length is 14 residues. A second about 7 to 11 cycle PCR used barcoded and J-beta primers. TCRdb called the 5' RACE reads again in MiXCR, with one record for every CDR3 protein. The sample holds a few hundred thousand distinct CDR3 sequences, roughly 26% seen once. As concerns this clonotype: No antigen is known for it.

V and J are TRBV7-9 and TRBJ1-6; D remains unclear. The sample comprised blood. This receptor was identified in a woman aged 70-85 years in good health. The CDR3 region is CASSLEQYNSPLHF. CDR3 DNA sequence: TGTGCCAGCAGCTTAGAACAGTATAATTCACCCCTCCACTTT.